This section outlines one TCR beta chain sequence together with its context. Thymus tissue was removed during corrective cardiac surgery. The data are from a study of human thymus T cells. Using immunoSEQ multiplex PCR, the repertoire was profiled, and TCRdb retains in-frame clones only, with some absent. The table has around 130,000 clones, around 94% seen once; the top ten hold around 0.024%. This sequence was found in a boy in the first two years of life with a congenital heart defect but otherwise immunologically healthy. Input material: thymus tissue.

The CDR3 sequence is CASSERTVQETQYF. The CDR3 bases are TGTGCCAGCAGTGAACGGACTGTTCAAGAGACCCAGTACTTC. This chain connects TRBV6-1 to TRBJ2-5; perhaps TRBD2 as D (5 bases). The CDR3 sequence is 14 residues long. Per germline, CDR1 MNHNS and CDR2 SASEGT. Trimming shortened V by 2 bases and J by 2 bases, and 9 bases separated the two germline ends.